The present T cell receptor (beta chain) was sequenced within a study of cytomegalovirus exposure and HLA in healthy donors (dated by TCRdb to the late 2010s). For the wider study: According to a later analysis, one platform produced both the roughly 120 validation repertoires and the 670 or so repertoires of the first cohort. To predict cytomegalovirus infection status, the study brought together high-throughput TCR immunosequencing, statistical association of individual TCRs with disease status, and machine learning. A separate validation cohort of more than 100 different subjects was used in addition to the 666-subject first cohort. The study aimed to test whether signatures of past pathogen exposure could be identified by cataloging public T cell receptors. General study outcomes and caveats: In a later analysis, TCRs clustered in the first cohort were found to also tend to co-occur in the 100 to 150 validation repertoires, with approximately 94% of cluster scores above 0. The classifier was reported to diagnose cytomegalovirus status with high specificity and sensitivity in both the original and validation cohorts. Most TCR sequences were observed very rarely across donors, whereas some public TCRs were present in many individuals. A later analysis had no HLA typing for the validation cohort, so co-occurrence there was scored across all 120 repertoires. In vitro tests confirmed that three of the cytomegalovirus-associated TCR beta chains recognize cytomegalovirus antigens. The authors suggested that the approach could potentially be extended to other disease states and immunological phenotypes. A total of fewer than 200 TCR beta chains were listed by the study as associated with cytomegalovirus.

The cysteine opens and the phenylalanine closes a CDR3 of 16 amino acids. The only DNA kept is the CDR3, 48 bases in frame from the first base. The germline V gene sets CDR1 to LGHNA and CDR2 to YSLEER. V has 3 bases trimmed and J has 7 bases trimmed; junction bases matching no gene number 10. Concerning this clone: The specificity of this receptor is unknown. Base qualities were left out, and no much larger clone turns up one base away.

The donors were included in the validation cohort of approximately 120 subjects, a group kept apart from the approximately 650-subject first cohort. The library was made by the immunoSEQ multiplex PCR assay. In the original analysis: A statistical classification framework was built to diagnose cytomegalovirus status from the catalog of TCR beta chain sequences. This is the immuneACCESS table as TCRdb keeps it, with only in-frame sequences that have V and J called. A part of the clones is gone; compared with another copy, unresolved V genes explain less than half, and the rest is unexplained. The DNA gave D and trimming, while V, J and clone size come from that table. The sample table records around 240,000 clones; 90% of these occur just once. Around 0.34% of the sample belongs to the ten largest clones.

The clonotype was recovered from a woman between 18 and 29 years old in good health and CMV-seronegative. Material: PBMCs. The sequence joins TRBV4-3 to TRBJ2-2, with TRBD2 matching 8 junction bases. The CDR3 region has the sequence CASSQIGGGGVGELFF. At the DNA level, the sequence is TGCGCCAGCAGCCAGATCGGGGGGGGAGGAGTCGGGGAGCTGTTTTTT.